Following are 18 T cell receptor beta chains from one sample sequenced in a study of blood T cell repertoires in COVID-19. Measured with immunoSEQ multiplex PCR; TCRdb has only the in-frame clones, and not every one. The sample lists some 90,000 clones; about 88% were seen once. Sequencing used peripheral blood. Receptor source: an elderly woman with active COVID-19.

The table lists this clone with a count of one. The genes are TRBV7-9 and TRBJ2-2; a possible D gene is TRBD2 (7 bases). Trimming took 7 bases from V and 4 from J, leaving 16 bases between them. CDR3 length: 15 amino acids. In germline, CDR1 is SEHNR, CDR2 FQNEAQ (reference sequence). DNA for the CDR3: TGTGCCAGCATCCGATGGGGGGGCCTCACCGGGGAGCTGTTTTTT. Protein product: CASIRWGGLTGELFF.

The gene calls are TRBV7-2 and TRBJ2-7; D might be TRBD1 (6 bases). This CDR3 contains 14 residues. CDR1 and CDR2 from the germline V gene are SGHTA and FQGNSA. The V and J ends lost 3 bases and 2 bases respectively, with 11 bases between them. The CDR3 coding sequence is TGTGCCAGCAGCTTCCAACAGGGACCCTACGAGCAGTACTTC. It translates to CASSFQQGPYEQYF.

The rearrangement joins TRBV6-6 to TRBJ2-5, with D tentatively TRBD2 (6 bases). Germline V gene lookup returns CDR1 MNHNY and CDR2 SVGAGI (reference sequence). The CDR3 runs to 13 residues. Trimming pared 4 bases from V and 4 bases from J, leaving 10 bases between. CDR3 residues: CASSWEAGETQYF. DNA for the CDR3: TGTGCCAGCAGTTGGGAGGCGGGAGAGACCCAGTACTTC.

The rearrangement joins TRBV4-1 to TRBJ2-5; tentatively, D is TRBD2 (5 bases). From germline, CDR1 is MGHRA and CDR2 YSYEKL. The CDR3 is 14 amino acids. With 2 bases removed from V and 4 bases from J, the gap between germline ends came to 11 bases. CDR3 sequence reads: CASSQLRVAETQYF. The DNA of the CDR3 is TGCGCCAGCAGCCAATTGAGGGTCGCAGAGACCCAGTACTTC.

The rearrangement joins TRBV28 to TRBJ2-1, with 8 bases aligning to TRBD1. The CDR3 totals 16 residues. CDR1 MDHEN and CDR2 SYDVKM come from the germline V gene. V lost 4 bases to trimming and J lost 8 bases; unmatched junction nucleotides: 13. Here the CDR3 reads CASSWTGKEPGDEQFF. CDR3 coding DNA: TGTGCCAGCAGTTGGACAGGGAAGGAACCGGGCGATGAGCAGTTCTTC.

J is TRBJ2-7 and V is TRBV6-5; 8 nucleotides match TRBD1. CDR1 and CDR2 from the germline V gene are MNHEY and SVGAGI. The trim removed 7 bases at V and 6 bases at J, leaving 11 bases unmatched. The CDR3 covers 14 residues. The CDR3 reads CASNAGTGTFEQYF. As DNA, the CDR3 is TGTGCCAGCAACGCCGGGACAGGAACTTTCGAGCAGTACTTC.

The rearrangement joins TRBV28 to TRBJ2-4; D is possibly TRBD2 (5 bases). Germline-derived CDR1 and CDR2 are MDHEN and SYDVKM. V lost 3 bases to trimming and J lost 7 bases, with 10 bases between them. The CDR3 is made up of 13 amino acids. DNA of the CDR3: TGTGCCAGCAGTTTGGAGGAAATGAACATTCAGTACTTC. Amino acid sequence: CASSLEEMNIQYF.

V gene TRBV27 combines with J gene TRBJ1-3; the match to TRBD1 covers 7 bases. The CDR3 has 17 amino acids. Germline V CDR1 and CDR2: MNHEY, SMNVEV (reference sequence). V was pared by 0 bases and J by 2 bases, with 7 bases of the junction left unmatched. Here the CDR3 reads CASSLSGDRLTGNTIYF. The CDR3 region has the DNA TGTGCCAGCAGTTTATCGGGGGACAGACTAACTGGAAACACCATATATTTT.

This clone was seen a few times. The chain recombines TRBV3-1 (or the pseudogene TRBV3-2) with TRBJ2-6, with D uncertain. V lost 1 base to trimming and J lost 0 bases, with 7 bases between them. CDR1 is LGHDT, CDR2 YNNKEL, per germline (reference sequence). The CDR3 contains 16 residues. The DNA for the CDR3 is TGTGCCAGCAGCCAAGTAGATGTCTCTGGGGCCAACGTCCTGACTTTC. Its protein is CASSQVDVSGANVLTF.

This clone appeared a few times. The chain carries TRBV6-5 and TRBJ2-7, with 7 bases aligning to TRBD1. The CDR3 is 14 amino acids. V trimming: 2 bases; J trimming: 2 bases; junction bases outside the gene matches: 3. The germline V gene encodes CDR1 MNHEY and CDR2 SVGAGI. CDR3 loop: CASSYGDRTYEQYF. CDR3 DNA sequence: TGTGCCAGCAGTTACGGGGACAGAACCTACGAGCAGTACTTC.

The chain carries TRBV28 and TRBJ2-2; 7 bases match TRBD1. Germline V gives CDR1 MDHEN, CDR2 SYDVKM. The junction had 10 bases not matched to a gene; V was cut back by 7 bases and J by 2 bases. The CDR3 spans 16 residues. The CDR3 sequence: CASTLLGTENTGELFF. The CDR3 DNA sequence: TGTGCCAGCACCTTATTGGGGACAGAAAACACCGGGGAGCTGTTTTTT.

Written as DNA, the CDR3 is TGCGCCAGCAGAGGGACAGGGGATGTAGCTAATGAAAAACTGTTTTTT. It yields the protein CASRGTGDVANEKLFF. J is TRBJ1-4 and V is TRBV5-1, with 10 bases matching TRBD1. Germline assignment: CDR1 SGHRS and CDR2 YFSETQ. This CDR3 is built from 16 residues. Trimming cost V 5 bases and J 3 bases; bases outside gene matches: 7.

The V call is TRBV28, the J call TRBJ1-3, with D possibly matching TRBD1 (6 bases). With 3 bases removed from V and 5 bases from J, the gap between germline ends came to 17 bases. The germline V gene has CDR1 MDHEN and CDR2 SYDVKM. The CDR3 is 16 residues long. In nucleotides, the CDR3 is TGTGCCAGCAGTTTCCTGGACAGTAGAACGAGAAACACCATATATTTT. The encoded protein is CASSFLDSRTRNTIYF.

This chain connects TRBV21-1 to TRBJ2-3; the table's D call, TRBD2, was not checked against the DNA. TRBV21-1 is given as a pseudogene. The CDR3 has 15 amino acids. CDR3 in DNA: TGTGCCAGCAATCGGCTAGCGGAAGGCACAGATACGCAGTATTTT. Its translation: CASNRLAEGTDTQYF.

This chain connects TRBV7-9 to TRBJ2-5, with a tentative D call TRBD2 (6 bases). V was pared by 1 base and J by 0 bases, with 12 bases between. Per the germline V gene, CDR1 is SEHNR and CDR2 is FQNEAQ (reference sequence). This CDR3 has 16 residues. This CDR3 reads CASSLGARGNQETQYF. In nucleotides, the CDR3 is TGTGCCAGCAGCTTAGGTGCGCGGGGTAACCAAGAGACCCAGTACTTC. Full variable domain (outside the CDR3, taken from reference TRBV7-9 and TRBJ2-5): DTGVSQNPRHKITKRGQNVTFRCDPISEHNRLYWYRQTLGQGPEFLTYFQNEAQLEKSRLLSDRFSAERPKGSFSTLEIQRTEQGDSAMYLCASSLGARGNQETQYFGPGTRLLVL.

The CDR3 sequence: CASSRGQGLYTDTQYF. The CDR3 nucleotides are TGTGCCAGCAGCCGAGGACAGGGGCTTTACACAGATACGCAGTATTTT. The chain combines TRBV11-3 with TRBJ2-3; 9 bases align to TRBD1. CDR1 is SGHNT, CDR2 YENEEA, per germline. This CDR3 has 16 residues. J lost 2 bases, V lost 5 bases, and 8 bases had no gene match.

This clone was found a few times. The J gene is TRBJ2-3, the V gene TRBV2; TRBD2 matches at 8 bases. The germline CDR1 and CDR2 sequences are SNHLY and FYNNEI. V shed 8 bases, J shed 1 base, and the junction held 8 bases outside the gene matches. The length of the CDR3 is 15 residues. CDR3 loop: CASSTGGRRTDTQYF. CDR3 in DNA: TGTGCCAGCTCGACGGGAGGGCGTCGCACAGATACGCAGTATTTT.

V is TRBV29-1 and J is TRBJ2-4; no firm D call. Germline CDR1 reads SQVTM; CDR2 reads ANQGSEA. Trimming cost V 7 bases and J 6 bases, with 10 bases left between them. The CDR3 runs to 11 residues. This chain's CDR3 is CSGASGNIQYF. The CDR3 nucleotides are TGCAGCGGGGCCTCAGGAAACATTCAGTACTTC.